Listed here are 9 T cell receptor beta chains from one sample, sequenced in a study of identical twins. Each CDR3 protein is one row after TCRdb ran MiXCR on the 5' RACE reads. The sample comprises around 530,000 distinct CDR3 sequences, roughly 15% of which are singletons, and roughly 0.46% rests with the top ten. These sequences were also reported in another study, on yellow fever vaccine responses in identical twins.

Sequenced: CD4+ T cells sorted from blood. Source of these receptors: a woman under 30 in good health.

The V gene is TRBV7-2, the J gene TRBJ1-1, with a weak D call TRBD1 (5 bases). Between the trimmed V and J ends, which lost 7 bases and 0 bases, there was a span of 15 bases. CDR3 size: 15 residues. Per the germline V gene, CDR1 is SGHTA and CDR2 is FQGNSA. The CDR3 DNA reads TGTGCCAGCACCCGGATGGGGGGGATGAACACTGAAGCTTTCTTT. Its protein product is CASTRMGGMNTEAFF.

This chain joins TRBV12-3 or TRBV12-4 and TRBJ1-1; D possibly corresponds to TRBD1 (5 bases). The length of the CDR3 is 14 residues. V lost 3 bases, J lost 5 bases, and 13 bases lay in between. The CDR3 region has the DNA TGTGCCAGCAGTTTTGGGGGATGGAAGACTGAAGCTTTCTTT. Its translation is CASSFGGWKTEAFF.

This clonotype has a count of ten or more. The chain couples TRBV5-1 to TRBJ2-7; possible D gene TRBD2, 6 bases. Germline CDR1 is SGHRS and CDR2 is YFSETQ. The ends were cut back, 5 bases at V and 3 bases at J, with 15 bases in the middle. The CDR3 is made up of 14 amino acids. This chain's CDR3 is CASRLGLASYEQYF. CDR3 nucleotide sequence: TGCGCCAGCAGGCTTGGGCTAGCGAGCTACGAGCAGTACTTC.

This rearrangement joins TRBV11-2 to TRBJ2-7; 7 bases line up with TRBD1. V shed 6 bases, J shed 4 bases, and the junction held 3 bases outside the gene matches. The CDR3 runs 12 residues. The germline V gene encodes CDR1 SGHAT and CDR2 FQNNGV. In DNA, the CDR3 is TGTGCCAGCAGACGGGACAGTTACGAGCAGTACGTC. The encoded protein is CASRRDSYEQYV.

This sequence joins TRBV27 and TRBJ1-1; D unresolved. The V gene's germline CDR1 is MNHEY and CDR2 SMNVEV (reference sequence). This CDR3 is built from 15 residues. V lost 5 bases, J lost 1 base, and 14 bases lay in between. The CDR3 bases are TGTGCCAGCAGTCCAAGACAAGCCTCGAACACTGAAGCTTTCTTT. Protein sequence: CASSPRQASNTEAFF.

This clonotype has a count of ten or more. The chain recombines TRBV20-1 with TRBJ2-7; weak D call: TRBD1 (6 bases). Germline CDR1 DFQATT, CDR2 SNEGSKA (reference sequence). V dropped 0 bases and J dropped 2 bases, with 11 bases sitting between them. The CDR3 has 14 amino acids. The CDR3 region has the DNA TGCAGTGCTAGAGAAGGGGGACACCCCTACGAGCAGTACTTC. This sequence encodes CSAREGGHPYEQYF.

This clonotype showed up just a few times. The chain joins TRBV25-1 to TRBJ2-5, with 11 bases lining up with TRBD2. Trimming cost V 4 bases and J 5 bases; bases outside gene matches: 3. The CDR3 sequence is 14 residues long. CDR1 and CDR2 from the germline V gene are MGHDK and SYGVNS. The CDR3 sequence: CASSVAGGRETQYF. CDR3 DNA sequence: TGTGCCAGCAGTGTAGCGGGAGGGAGGGAGACCCAGTACTTC.

The CDR3 DNA reads TGTGCCAGCAGCGTAGACAGTAATAGCATTCAGTACTTC. This encodes CASSVDSNSIQYF. The chain uses TRBV9 and TRBJ2-4; D gene uncertain. The CDR3 spans 13 residues. The V gene lost 0 bases and the J gene lost 9 bases, with 10 bases spanning the gap. Germline-derived CDR1 and CDR2 are SGDLS and YYNGEE.

This clonotype was seen only a few times. CDR3 sequence: CASSARQNQPQHF. CDR3 nucleotide sequence: TGTGCCAGTAGTGCTCGACAGAATCAGCCCCAGCATTTT. The rearrangement uses TRBV19 and TRBJ1-5, with a tentative D call TRBD1 (5 bases). CDR3 length: 13 amino acids. Between the trimmed V and J ends, which lost 5 bases and 4 bases, there was a span of 9 bases. Germline loops: CDR1 LNHDA, CDR2 SQIVND (reference sequence).